Shown below are 9 T cell receptor beta chains from a single sample sequenced in a study of early T cells in non-severe SARS-CoV-2 infection. MiXCR was run by TCRdb on the 5' RACE reads, yielding one entry per CDR3 protein. The data show some 82,000 distinct CDR3 sequences, more than 5% seen once. Material: whole blood. The receptors stem from an adult who was a healthcare worker with PCR-confirmed SARS-CoV-2 infection or an uninfected control (not recorded which).

This clonotype came up many times. The rearrangement uses TRBV18 and TRBJ1-4; 9 bases align to TRBD1. V lost 3 bases to trimming and J lost 10 bases; unmatched junction nucleotides: 12. CDR1 is KGHSH and CDR2 is LQKENI in the germline V gene. The CDR3 length is 16 residues. The CDR3 sequence is CASSPPGTGSVGKLFF. The CDR3 DNA follows: TGTGCCAGCTCACCTCCCGGGACAGGGTCGGTCGGAAAACTGTTTTTT.

The CDR3 loop is CASSPGTSGRIYNEQFF. The DNA for the CDR3 is TGCGCCAGCAGCCCCGGGACTAGCGGGAGAATTTACAATGAGCAGTTCTTC. This chain joins TRBV5-1 and TRBJ2-1, with 14 bases identical to TRBD2. Germline CDR1 is SGHRS and CDR2 is YFSETQ. Unmatched junction bases numbered 7, after V lost 4 bases and J lost 4 bases. CDR3 size: 17 residues.

At least ten counts were recorded for this clonotype. The V and J genes are TRBV7-2 and TRBJ2-3; unclear D gene. Trimming shortened V by 5 bases and J by 5 bases, and 11 bases separated the two germline ends. CDR1 is SGHTA and CDR2 is FQGNSA in the germline V gene. The CDR3 totals 13 residues. CDR3 loop: CASSQDGLDTQYF. DNA for the CDR3: TGTGCCAGCAGCCAGGACGGGTTAGATACGCAGTATTTT.

This clonotype occurred many times. J is TRBJ2-7 and V is TRBV3-1; no clear D. The CDR3 consists of 16 residues. Germline CDR1 reads LGHDT; CDR2 reads YNNKEL (reference sequence). V lost 1 base to trimming and J lost 0 bases, with 13 bases between them. The CDR3 bases are TGTGCCAGCAGCCAAGGAATATCAGGAAGCTCCTACGAGCAGTACTTC. It yields the protein CASSQGISGSSYEQYF.

The chain has TRBV11-2 and TRBJ1-1, with no clear D. This CDR3 spans 13 amino acids. Germline assignment: CDR1 SGHAT and CDR2 FQNNGV. V lost 4 bases and J 4 bases, leaving 10 bases between the germline ends. This CDR3 reads CASSSPGFTEAFF. CDR3 DNA sequence: TGTGCCAGCAGCTCTCCTGGGTTCACTGAAGCTTTCTTT.

This clonotype was counted only a few times. This rearrangement joins TRBV7-8 to TRBJ1-1, with unresolved D. Per the germline V gene, CDR1 is SGHVS and CDR2 is FQNEAQ. CDR3 length: 15 amino acids. V was trimmed by 1 base and J by 1 base, leaving 10 bases between them. The CDR3 is CASSLVPEKNTEAFF. The CDR3, as DNA: TGTGCCAGCAGCTTAGTCCCGGAGAAGAACACTGAAGCTTTCTTT.

This clonotype has at least ten counts. The chain carries TRBV29-1 and TRBJ2-2, with a possible D match to TRBD1 (6 bases). V lost 7 bases, J lost 1 base, and 13 bases lay in between. The CDR3 is made up of 14 amino acids. Germline V gene data show CDR1 as SQVTM and CDR2 as ANQGSEA. DNA for the CDR3: TGCAGCGGGGTTACAGGGATGAACACCGGGGAGCTGTTTTTT. It is translated as CSGVTGMNTGELFF.

This clonotype was seen ten or more times. This chain joins TRBV27 and TRBJ2-7; D is ambiguous. Trimming took off 7 bases at V and 3 bases at J, with 16 bases between the two ends. This CDR3 region has 14 residues. The germline CDR1 and CDR2 sequences are MNHEY and SMNVEV (reference sequence). CDR3 loop: CASTPLGTNYEQYF. CDR3 DNA: TGTGCCAGCACTCCCCTGGGCACCAACTACGAGCAGTACTTC.

The gene calls are TRBV30 and TRBJ1-4, with TRBD1 matching 10 bases. The CDR3 is 15 amino acids. Germline assignment: CDR1 GTSNPN and CDR2 SVGIG (reference sequence). Trimming cost V 3 bases and J 8 bases; bases outside gene matches: 9. The CDR3 loop reads CAWSQKTGGVEKLFF. CDR3 bases: TGTGCCTGGAGCCAGAAGACAGGGGGCGTCGAAAAACTGTTTTTT.